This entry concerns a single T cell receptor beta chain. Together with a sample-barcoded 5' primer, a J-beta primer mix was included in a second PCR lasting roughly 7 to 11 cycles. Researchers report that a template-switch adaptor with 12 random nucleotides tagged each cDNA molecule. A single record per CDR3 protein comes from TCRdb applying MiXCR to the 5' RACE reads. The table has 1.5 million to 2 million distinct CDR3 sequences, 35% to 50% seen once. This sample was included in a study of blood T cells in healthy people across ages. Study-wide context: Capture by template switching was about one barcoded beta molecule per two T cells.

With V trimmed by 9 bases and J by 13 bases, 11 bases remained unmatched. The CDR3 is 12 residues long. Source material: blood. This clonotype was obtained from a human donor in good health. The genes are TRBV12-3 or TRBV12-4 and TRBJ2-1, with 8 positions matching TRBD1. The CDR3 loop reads CASNRGMETQFF. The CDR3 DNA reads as TGTGCCAGTAACAGGGGGATGGAGACCCAGTTCTTC.